The 20 T cell receptor beta chains below were found in one sample sequenced in a study of CD8 T cells in Susac syndrome. Reverse transcription used about 0.45 to 1 ug RNA and random hexamers. TCRdb redid the calling of the immunoSEQ multiplex PCR reads with MiXCR, one entry per CDR3 protein. The table shows tens of thousands of distinct CDR3 sequences, with approximately 95% occurring only once. Material for sequencing was CD8+ T cells from PBMCs. The receptors were gathered from a human donor with multiple sclerosis.

This clonotype was observed a single time. In DNA form, the CDR3 reads TGTGCCATCGCGGCCGGGACAGGGGGCGACGAGCAGTACTTC. Protein sequence: CAIAAGTGGDEQYF. The rearrangement joins TRBV6-5 to TRBJ2-7; TRBD1 aligns across 12 bases. CDR1 MNHEY and CDR2 SVGAGI come from the germline V gene. The CDR3 contains 14 residues. Unmatched junction bases numbered 9, after V lost 10 bases and J lost 5 bases.

V and J are TRBV11-2 and TRBJ2-2; TRBD1 agrees at 12 bases. Germline CDR1 is SGHAT and CDR2 is FQNNGV. Trimming cost V 4 bases and J 4 bases; bases outside gene matches: 19. The CDR3 is made up of 21 amino acids. The CDR3 reads CASSSHHPGQGADSRTGELFF. The DNA of the CDR3 is TGTGCCAGCAGCTCCCACCACCCGGGACAGGGGGCGGATAGCCGCACCGGGGAGCTGTTTTTT.

V usage is TRBV2 and J usage is TRBJ1-5; the D gene is possibly TRBD1 (5 bases). Germline V gives CDR1 SNHLY, CDR2 FYNNEI. The length of the CDR3 is 17 residues. V lost 2 bases and J 2 bases, leaving 16 bases between the germline ends. The CDR3 DNA sequence: TGTGCCAGCAGTGAACCCTCCTCCAGGGTGGGCAATCAGCCCCAGCATTTT. It is translated as CASSEPSSRVGNQPQHF.

This clonotype was seen only once. The chain uses TRBV6-1 and TRBJ2-7, with D unresolved. The CDR3 sequence is 15 residues long. The germline V gene has CDR1 MNHNS and CDR2 SASEGT. V was trimmed by 3 bases and J by 5 bases, leaving 17 bases between them. The CDR3 region has the DNA TGTGCCAGCAGTGACCTCGAATCCCCCGGCGACGAGCAGTACTTC. Translating gives CASSDLESPGDEQYF.

This clonotype was detected only once. The rearrangement uses TRBV7-9 and TRBJ1-5; a possible D gene is TRBD1 (5 bases). CDR1 is SEHNR and CDR2 is FQNEAQ in the germline V gene (reference sequence). The CDR3 spans 14 residues. V was clipped by 5 bases and J by 1 base, with 9 bases between them. The CDR3 sequence is CASSHRDSNQPQHF. The CDR3 bases are TGTGCCAGCAGCCACCGGGACAGCAATCAGCCCCAGCATTTT.

The chain recombines TRBV11-2 with TRBJ2-3; D possibly matches TRBD1 or TRBD2 (5 bases each). The CDR3 length is 14 residues. V dropped 5 bases and J dropped 6 bases, with 15 bases sitting between them. Germline V lookup: CDR1 SGHAT, CDR2 FQNNGV. CDR3 sequence: CASSPPLGEDTQYF. DNA of the CDR3: TGTGCCAGCAGCCCTCCCTTAGGGGAGGATACGCAGTATTTT.

The rearrangement joins TRBV6-2 or TRBV6-3 to TRBJ2-5, with D uncertain. With 5 bases removed from V and 3 bases from J, the gap between germline ends came to 7 bases. The CDR3 is made up of 12 amino acids. The germline V gene encodes CDR1 MNHEY and CDR2 SVGEGT. The CDR3: CASSVAEETQYF. CDR3 bases: TGTGCCAGCAGTGTCGCGGAAGAGACCCAGTACTTC.

This chain joins TRBV27 and TRBJ2-7, with 7 bases aligning to TRBD1. The CDR3 contains 12 residues. The V segment lost 7 bases and the J segment 11 bases; nucleotides outside the gene matches: 11. Germline CDR1 reads MNHEY; CDR2 reads SMNVEV (reference sequence). CDR3 protein: CASNHRGQREYF. The CDR3 nucleotides are TGTGCCAGCAACCACAGGGGACAGAGGGAGTACTTC.

The table lists this clonotype with a count of one. The chain joins TRBV5-4 to TRBJ2-1; 11 nucleotides match TRBD2. Looked up from germline, CDR1 is SGHNT and CDR2 is YYREEE (reference sequence). The CDR3 runs 14 residues. V dropped 5 bases and J dropped 7; count of bases not matched to a gene: 5. The CDR3: CASRRTSGQNEQFF. CDR3 bases: TGTGCCAGCAGGAGGACTAGCGGGCAGAATGAGCAGTTCTTC.

V gene TRBV7-6 combines with J gene TRBJ2-5; D is possibly TRBD1 (6 bases). The germline V and J ends were trimmed by 4 bases and 4 bases, with 13 bases remaining between them. This CDR3 has 14 residues. Germline V gene lookup returns CDR1 SGHVS and CDR2 FNYEAQ. In nucleotides, the CDR3 is TGTGCCAGCAGCTCCGACAGGATTTTAGAGACCCAGTACTTC. Its translation is CASSSDRILETQYF.

The chain employs TRBV30 and TRBJ2-1; D ambiguous. Germline CDR1 GTSNPN, CDR2 SVGIG (reference sequence). CDR3 size: 15 residues. With 0 bases removed from V and 5 bases from J, the gap between germline ends came to 14 bases. In DNA form, the CDR3 reads TGTGCCTGGAGTGTCCGCTCCTTGGGTAACAATGAGCAGTTCTTC. Translation gives CAWSVRSLGNNEQFF.

The CDR3 reads CASSIIGGDQPQHF. For the CDR3, the DNA is TGTGCCAGTAGTATAATCGGGGGCGATCAGCCCCAGCATTTT. This chain links TRBV19 with TRBJ1-5, with D possibly TRBD1 on 6 matching bases. The CDR3 is made up of 14 amino acids. Germline V gene data show CDR1 as LNHDA and CDR2 as SQIVND (reference sequence). The V gene lost 2 bases and the J gene lost 5 bases, with 10 bases spanning the gap. Full variable domain (rest looked up from reference TRBV19 and TRBJ1-5): DGGITQSPKYLFRKEGQNVTLSCEQNLNHDAMYWYRQDPGQGLRLIYYSQIVNDFQKGDIAEGYSVSREKKESFPLTVTSAQKNPTAFYLCASSIIGGDQPQHFGDGTRLSIL.

As DNA, the CDR3 is TGTGCCAGCATCCCCCAGGTAGCGGGGTACAATGAGCAGTTCTTC. This codes for CASIPQVAGYNEQFF. The chain has TRBV13 and TRBJ2-1; TRBD2 matches at 8 bases. CDR3 length: 15 amino acids. Germline CDR1 and CDR2: PRHDT and FYEKMQ (reference sequence). With V trimmed by 7 bases and J by 4 bases, 9 bases remained unmatched.

The chain has TRBV7-6 and TRBJ2-3, with D hard to call. The germline V gene has CDR1 SGHVS and CDR2 FNYEAQ. Deletions cut 0 bases from V and 2 bases from J, with 9 bases between. The CDR3 is 15 amino acids. CDR3 residues: CASSLAERFTDTQYF. As DNA, the CDR3 is TGTGCCAGCAGCTTAGCGGAGCGCTTCACAGATACGCAGTATTTT.

The chain links TRBV2 to TRBJ2-2, with TRBD1 as a possible D gene (6 bases). The CDR3 has 18 residues. The V end was cut by 0 bases, the J end by 4 bases, with 18 bases between. Germline assignment: CDR1 SNHLY and CDR2 FYNNEI. DNA for the CDR3: TGTGCCAGCAGTGAAGCGAAACAGGGCGTGGGAGTCACCGGGGAGCTGTTTTTT. Translated, it gives CASSEAKQGVGVTGELFF.

The chain recombines TRBV27 with TRBJ1-1; tentative D call: TRBD1 (5 bases). The CDR3 spans 14 residues. V was cut by 3 bases and J by 2 bases, with 10 bases left in between. Germline V lookup: CDR1 MNHEY, CDR2 SMNVEV (reference sequence). The DNA of the CDR3 is TGTGCCAGCAGTTTGGGGCCAGTCAACACTGAAGCTTTCTTT. Protein sequence: CASSLGPVNTEAFF.

V is TRBV30 and J is TRBJ2-4; D remains unclear. CDR3 size: 17 residues. Germline V gene data show CDR1 as GTSNPN and CDR2 as SVGIG (reference sequence). V dropped 3 bases and J dropped 0 bases, with 18 bases sitting between them. The CDR3 region is CAWRITSGSVAKNIQYF. The CDR3 DNA follows: TGTGCCTGGAGGATTACCTCAGGTTCAGTAGCCAAAAACATTCAGTACTTC.

The chain links TRBV27 to TRBJ2-5; 13 nucleotides match TRBD2. J was trimmed by 4 bases and V by 7 bases; bases with no gene match: 9. Germline V gene data show CDR1 as MNHEY and CDR2 as SMNVEV (reference sequence). The CDR3 has 16 amino acids. CDR3 coding DNA: TGTGCCAGCACCGCTCGCTGGACTAGCGGGGGAGAGACCCAGTACTTC. This translates into CASTARWTSGGETQYF.

This rearrangement joins TRBV30 to TRBJ2-1; D is perhaps TRBD2 (6 bases). The CDR3 covers 15 residues. V lost 3 bases, J lost 5 bases, and 17 bases lay in between. CDR1 is GTSNPN, CDR2 SVGIG, per germline (reference sequence). Written as DNA, the CDR3 is TGTGCCTGGAGAAGTGGTCGGGAGCGCGACAATGAGCAGTTCTTC. It translates to CAWRSGRERDNEQFF. Full variable domain (rest looked up from reference TRBV30 and TRBJ2-1): SQTIHQWPATLVQPVGSPLSLECTVEGTSNPNLYWYRQAAGRGLQLLFYSVGIGQISSEVPQNLSASRPQDRQFILSSKKLLLSDSGFYLCAWRSGRERDNEQFFGPGTRLTVL.

J is TRBJ1-1 and V is TRBV27; D perhaps matches TRBD1 (6 bases). The CDR3 runs to 16 residues. V dropped 8 bases and J dropped 0 bases, with 19 bases sitting between them. Germline V gene data show CDR1 as MNHEY and CDR2 as SMNVEV (reference sequence). The DNA for the CDR3 is TGTGCCAGCCGCCTGGCAGGGGACATGGTGAACACTGAAGCTTTCTTT. The encoded protein is CASRLAGDMVNTEAFF.